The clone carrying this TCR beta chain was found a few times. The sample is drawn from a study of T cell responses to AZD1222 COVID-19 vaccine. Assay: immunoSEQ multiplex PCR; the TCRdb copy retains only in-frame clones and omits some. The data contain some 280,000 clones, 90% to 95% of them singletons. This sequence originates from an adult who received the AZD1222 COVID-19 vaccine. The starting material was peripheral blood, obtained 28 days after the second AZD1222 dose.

The CDR3: CASSMGRVNQPQHF. DNA for the CDR3: TGTGCCAGTAGTATGGGGAGGGTCAATCAGCCCCAGCATTTT. V usage is TRBV19 and J usage is TRBJ1-5; no definite D call. CDR1 is LNHDA, CDR2 SQIVND, per germline (reference sequence). The CDR3 contains 14 residues. V was shortened by 3 bases and J by 3 bases, with 9 bases between the two germline ends.